This T cell receptor (beta chain) is from a study of blood T cell repertoires in COVID-19. From germline, CDR1 is MDHEN and CDR2 SYDVKM. This CDR3 is built from 15 residues. V was pared by 6 bases and J by 5 bases, with 19 bases between. The method was immunoSEQ multiplex PCR; TCRdb's version includes in-frame clones alone and lacks a portion of them. The sample carries 250,000 to 350,000 clones, roughly 90% recorded once. This chain uses TRBV28 with TRBJ1-1; D might be TRBD1 (5 bases). Sample: peripheral blood. This receptor was identified in a woman aged 45-65 years who had recovered from COVID-19. DNA for the CDR3: TGTGCCAGCAGAGTGAGTGGGGGGGTGGATACTGAAGCTTTCTTT. Its protein is CASRVSGGVDTEAFF.